Following are 10 T cell receptor beta chains from one sample sequenced in a study of cytomegalovirus exposure and HLA in healthy donors. Clones were sequenced by immunoSEQ multiplex PCR, and TCRdb holds only the in-frame ones, with some missing. The repertoire holds about 120,000 clones, with 75% to 90% as singletons. The specimen was PBMCs. The receptors originated from a woman between 18 and 30 years old in good health and CMV-seronegative.

The chain joins TRBV27 to TRBJ2-1; D is unclear. This CDR3 is built from 14 residues. V shed 6 bases and J shed 6 bases, with 15 bases lying between them. Germline CDR1 reads MNHEY; CDR2 reads SMNVEV (reference sequence). The DNA of the CDR3 is TGTGCCAGCAGAATAACTGACTGGCCCAATGAGCAGTTCTTC. Translating it yields CASRITDWPNEQFF.

The V call is TRBV27, the J call TRBJ1-4, with D possibly TRBD1 on 5 matching bases. The CDR3 loop spans 19 amino acids. Germline CDR1 and CDR2: MNHEY and SMNVEV (reference sequence). V lost 4 bases and J lost 1, with 22 bases in between. The CDR3 DNA follows: TGTGCCAGCAGTTCCCCAGGAGGGGCAGGGATAGGAACTAATGAAAAACTGTTTTTT. Protein: CASSSPGGAGIGTNEKLFF.

The chain is built from TRBV28 and TRBJ1-6, with a tentative D call TRBD1 (5 bases). The CDR3 length is 15 residues. Germline CDR1 is MDHEN and CDR2 is SYDVKM. V dropped 5 bases and J dropped 5 bases, with 13 bases sitting between them. CDR3 residues: CASSPAGGDNSPLHF. The CDR3 coding sequence is TGTGCCAGCAGTCCTGCGGGGGGAGATAATTCACCCCTCCACTTT.

This clone was recorded only once. The rearrangement uses TRBV29-1 and TRBJ2-3; D possibly corresponds to TRBD1 (5 bases). CDR3 length equals 13 residues. Germline CDR1 is SQVTM and CDR2 is ANQGSEA. CDR3 protein: CSGDSFGTDTQYF. Here the CDR3 DNA reads TGCAGTGGTGACAGCTTCGGCACAGATACGCAGTATTTT.

This sequence joins TRBV18 and TRBJ2-7; 15 nucleotides align to TRBD2. This CDR3 is 18 amino acids long. Germline V gives CDR1 KGHSH, CDR2 LQKENI. V shed 0 bases, J shed 0 bases, and the junction held 3 bases outside the gene matches. The CDR3: CASSPPGLAGGSSYEQYF. The CDR3 region has the DNA TGTGCCAGCTCACCACCGGGACTAGCGGGAGGAAGCTCCTACGAGCAGTACTTC.

The chain couples TRBV25-1 to TRBJ2-3; D unresolved. The CDR3 length is 10 residues. Per germline, CDR1 MGHDK and CDR2 SYGVNS. The ends were cut back, 4 bases at V and 7 bases at J, with 3 bases in the middle. CDR3 nucleotide sequence: TGTGCCAGCAGTGTTAATACGCAGTATTTT. Its protein product is CASSVNTQYF.

This chain links TRBV28 with TRBJ1-5; D call uncertain. V lost 3 bases and J lost 7, with 13 bases in between. Germline assignment: CDR1 MDHEN and CDR2 SYDVKM. The CDR3 sequence is 14 residues long. DNA of the CDR3: TGTGCCAGCAGTTTGGGTCCGGGTGAACAGCCCCAGCATTTT. It is translated as CASSLGPGEQPQHF. The full variable domain, with the rest looked up from reference TRBV28 and TRBJ1-5, is DVKVTQSSRYLVKRTGEKVFLECVQDMDHENMFWYRQDPGLGLRLIYFSYDVKMKEKGDIPEGYSVSREKKERFSLILESASTNQTSMYLCASSLGPGEQPQHFGDGTRLSIL.

The gene calls are TRBV27 and TRBJ1-5; 11 positions agree with TRBD1. The CDR3 runs 16 residues. The V segment lost 7 bases and the J segment 3 bases; nucleotides outside the gene matches: 8. Germline V gives CDR1 MNHEY, CDR2 SMNVEV (reference sequence). The CDR3 sequence: CASMEGTGGLNQPQHF. CDR3 in DNA: TGTGCCAGCATGGAAGGGACAGGGGGTCTCAATCAGCCCCAGCATTTT.

The chain combines TRBV7-9 with TRBJ1-2; D not certain. The CDR3 has 14 amino acids. Trimming left V 1 base short and J 3 bases short, with 9 bases between. CDR1 and CDR2 (germline): SEHNR, FQNEAQ (reference sequence). The CDR3, as DNA: TGTGCCAGCAGCTTAGTGGGCCGTGACTATGGCTACACCTTC. Its protein product is CASSLVGRDYGYTF.

The rearrangement joins TRBV2 to TRBJ2-3, with a weak D call TRBD2 (6 bases). V lost 2 bases and J 6 bases, leaving 12 bases between the germline ends. Germline CDR1 SNHLY, CDR2 FYNNEI. The CDR3 spans 14 residues. The chain's CDR3 is CASSETGGWDTQYF. In nucleotides, the CDR3 is TGTGCCAGCAGTGAAACCGGGGGTTGGGATACGCAGTATTTT.